This T cell receptor (beta chain) was retrieved from a study of cytomegalovirus exposure and HLA in healthy donors. Turning to this clone: Its specificity is not known.

The PCR had 60 Vbeta and 13 Jbeta primers. TCRdb's table, derived via immunoSEQ multiplex PCR, lists solely in-frame clones and lacks some. The profile shows about 160,000 clones, around 76% of them singletons. Likely unrecorded immune exposures existed in these nominally healthy donors. Study findings and constraints: Sequencing depth roughly uniform across donors was assumed in presence/absence analyses. The study recorded 164 TCR beta chains that were cytomegalovirus-associated.

The CDR3 loop spans 16 amino acids. With V trimmed by 0 bases and J by 2 bases, 6 bases remained unmatched. CDR1 is SGHRS and CDR2 is YFSETQ in the germline V gene. The sequenced sample consisted of PBMCs. The gene calls are TRBV5-1 and TRBJ2-3, with 7 bases identical to TRBD2. The origin of this receptor is a woman aged 40 to 50 in good health and CMV-seronegative. CDR3 amino acids: CASSLEAGVNTDTQYF. The CDR3 DNA reads TGCGCCAGCAGCTTGGAGGCGGGAGTAAACACAGATACGCAGTATTTT.